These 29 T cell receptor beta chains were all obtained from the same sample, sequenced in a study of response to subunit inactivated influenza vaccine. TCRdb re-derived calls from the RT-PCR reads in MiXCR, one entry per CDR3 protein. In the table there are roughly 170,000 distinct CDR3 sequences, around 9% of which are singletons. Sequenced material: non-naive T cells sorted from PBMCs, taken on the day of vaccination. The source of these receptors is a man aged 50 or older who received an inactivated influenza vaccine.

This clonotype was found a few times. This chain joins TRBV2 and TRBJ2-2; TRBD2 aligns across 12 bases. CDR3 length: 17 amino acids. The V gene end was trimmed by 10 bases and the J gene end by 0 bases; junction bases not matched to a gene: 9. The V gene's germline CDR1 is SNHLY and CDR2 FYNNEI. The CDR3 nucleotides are TGTGCCACCGCTTCGACTAGCGGGAGAGCGAACACCGGGGAGCTGTTTTTT. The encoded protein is CATASTSGRANTGELFF. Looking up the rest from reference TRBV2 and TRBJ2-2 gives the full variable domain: EPEVTQTPSHQVTQMGQEVILRCVPISNHLYFYWYRQILGQKVEFLVSFYNNEISEKSEIFDDQFSVERPDGSNFTLKIRSTKLEDSAMYFCATASTSGRANTGELFFGEGSRLTVL.

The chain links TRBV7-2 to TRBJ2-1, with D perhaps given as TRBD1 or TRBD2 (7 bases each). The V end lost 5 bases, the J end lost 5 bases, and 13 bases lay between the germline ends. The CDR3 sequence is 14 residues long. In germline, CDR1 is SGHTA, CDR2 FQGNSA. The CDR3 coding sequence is TGTGCCAGCAGCCCAGGGGGACTAAACAATGAGCAGTTCTTC. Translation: CASSPGGLNNEQFF. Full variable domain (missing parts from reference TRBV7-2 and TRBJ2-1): GAGVSQSPSNKVTEKGKDVELRCDPISGHTALYWYRQSLGQGLEFLIYFQGNSAPDKSGLPSDRFSAERTGGSVSTLTIQRTQQEDSAVYLCASSPGGLNNEQFFGPGTRLTVL.

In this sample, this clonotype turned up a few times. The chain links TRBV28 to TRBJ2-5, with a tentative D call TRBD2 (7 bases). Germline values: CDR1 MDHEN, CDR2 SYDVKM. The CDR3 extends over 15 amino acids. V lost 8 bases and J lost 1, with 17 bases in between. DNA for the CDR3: TGTGCCAGCGCTACTGGCGGGGGCCCCCAAGAGACCCAGTACTTC. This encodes CASATGGGPQETQYF.

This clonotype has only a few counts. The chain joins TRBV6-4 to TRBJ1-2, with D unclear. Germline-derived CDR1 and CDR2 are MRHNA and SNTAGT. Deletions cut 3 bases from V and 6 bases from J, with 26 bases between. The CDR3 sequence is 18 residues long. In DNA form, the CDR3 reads TGTGCCAGCAGTGAGGGGTCCAATAATAGGAGTCCGCCGGATGGCTACACCTTC. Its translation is CASSEGSNNRSPPDGYTF.

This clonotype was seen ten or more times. The CDR3 nucleotides are TGCGCCAGCAGCCTGGACCGGGGTGAGCAGTTCTTC. Translating gives CASSLDRGEQFF. The rearrangement uses TRBV5-1 and TRBJ2-1; maybe TRBD2 (5 bases). CDR3 length: 12 residues. V lost 4 bases, J lost 9 bases, and 11 bases lay in between. Germline CDR1 SGHRS, CDR2 YFSETQ.

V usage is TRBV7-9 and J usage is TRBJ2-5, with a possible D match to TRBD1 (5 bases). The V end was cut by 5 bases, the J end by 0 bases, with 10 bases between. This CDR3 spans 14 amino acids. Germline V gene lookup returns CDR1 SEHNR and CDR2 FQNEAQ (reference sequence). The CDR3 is CASSRDSYQETQYF. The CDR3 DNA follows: TGTGCCAGCAGCCGCGACAGTTACCAAGAGACCCAGTACTTC.

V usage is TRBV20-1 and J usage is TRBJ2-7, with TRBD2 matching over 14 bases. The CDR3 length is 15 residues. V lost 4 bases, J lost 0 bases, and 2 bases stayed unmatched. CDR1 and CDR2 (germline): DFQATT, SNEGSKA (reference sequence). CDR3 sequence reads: CSAIGTSGSSYEQYF. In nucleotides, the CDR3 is TGCAGTGCTATAGGGACTAGCGGGAGCTCCTACGAGCAGTACTTC.

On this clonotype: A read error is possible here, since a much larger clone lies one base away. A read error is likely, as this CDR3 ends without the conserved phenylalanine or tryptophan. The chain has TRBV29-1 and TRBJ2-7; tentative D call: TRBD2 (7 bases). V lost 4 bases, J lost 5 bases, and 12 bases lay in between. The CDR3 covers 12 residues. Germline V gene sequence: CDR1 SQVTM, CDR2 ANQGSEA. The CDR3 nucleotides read TGCAGCGTTGCGCCGGGGGGCGACGAGCAGTACTAC. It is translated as CSVAPGGDEQYY.

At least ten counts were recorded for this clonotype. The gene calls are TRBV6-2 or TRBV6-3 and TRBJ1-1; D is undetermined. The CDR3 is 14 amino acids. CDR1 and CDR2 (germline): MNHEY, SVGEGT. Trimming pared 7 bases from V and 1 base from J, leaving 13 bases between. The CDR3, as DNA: TGTGCCAGCATCCTGGGGAACACGAACACTGAAGCTTTCTTT. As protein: CASILGNTNTEAFF.

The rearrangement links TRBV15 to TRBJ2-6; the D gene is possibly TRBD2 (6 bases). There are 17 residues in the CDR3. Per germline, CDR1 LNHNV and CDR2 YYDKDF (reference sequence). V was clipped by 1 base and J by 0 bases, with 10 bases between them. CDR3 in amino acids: CATSRGGLLSGANVLTF. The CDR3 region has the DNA TGTGCCACCAGCAGAGGAGGACTACTCTCTGGGGCCAACGTCCTGACTTTC. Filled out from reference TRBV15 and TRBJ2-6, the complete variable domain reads DAMVIQNPRYQVTQFGKPVTLSCSQTLNHNVMYWYQQKSSQAPKLLFHYYDKDFNNEADTPDNFQSRRPNTSFCFLDIRSPGLGDTAMYLCATSRGGLLSGANVLTFGAGSRLTVL.

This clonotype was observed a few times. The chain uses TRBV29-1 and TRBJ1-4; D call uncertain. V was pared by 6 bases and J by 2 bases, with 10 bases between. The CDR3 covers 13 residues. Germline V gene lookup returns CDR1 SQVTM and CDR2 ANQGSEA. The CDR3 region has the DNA TGCAGCGTAACCGGCCTCACTAATGAAAAACTGTTTTTT. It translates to CSVTGLTNEKLFF.

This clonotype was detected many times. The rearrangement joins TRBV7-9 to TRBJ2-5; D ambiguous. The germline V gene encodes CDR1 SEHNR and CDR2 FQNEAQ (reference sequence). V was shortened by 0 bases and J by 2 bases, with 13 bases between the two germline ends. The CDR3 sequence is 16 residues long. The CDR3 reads CASSLAGEAVQETQYF. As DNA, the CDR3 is TGTGCCAGCAGCTTAGCTGGTGAGGCAGTACAAGAGACCCAGTACTTC.

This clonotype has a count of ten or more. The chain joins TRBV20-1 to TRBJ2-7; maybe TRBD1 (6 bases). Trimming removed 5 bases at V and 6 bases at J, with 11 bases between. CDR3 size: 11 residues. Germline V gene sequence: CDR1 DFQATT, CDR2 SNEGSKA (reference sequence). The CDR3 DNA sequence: TGCAGTGCTTCACAGGGACGCGAGCAGTACTTC. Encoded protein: CSASQGREQYF.

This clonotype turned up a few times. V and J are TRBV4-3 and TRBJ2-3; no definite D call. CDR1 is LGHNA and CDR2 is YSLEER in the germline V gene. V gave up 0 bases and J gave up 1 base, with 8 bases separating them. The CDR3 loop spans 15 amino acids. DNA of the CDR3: TGCGCCAGCAGCCAAGATGATAGCCGCACAGATACGCAGTATTTT. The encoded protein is CASSQDDSRTDTQYF.

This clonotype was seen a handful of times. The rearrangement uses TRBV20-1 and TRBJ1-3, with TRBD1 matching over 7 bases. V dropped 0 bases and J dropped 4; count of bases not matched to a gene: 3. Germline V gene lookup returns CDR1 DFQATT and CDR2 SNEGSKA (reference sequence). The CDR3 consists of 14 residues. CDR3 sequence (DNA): TGCAGTGCTAGAGAGGGGACAGCCGGAAACACCATATATTTT. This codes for CSAREGTAGNTIYF.

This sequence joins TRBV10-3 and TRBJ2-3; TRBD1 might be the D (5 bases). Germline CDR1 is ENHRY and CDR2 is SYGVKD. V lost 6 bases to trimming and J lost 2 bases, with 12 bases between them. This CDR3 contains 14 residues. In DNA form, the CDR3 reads TGTGCCATCAGGCAGGACACCCACACAGATACGCAGTATTTT. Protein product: CAIRQDTHTDTQYF.

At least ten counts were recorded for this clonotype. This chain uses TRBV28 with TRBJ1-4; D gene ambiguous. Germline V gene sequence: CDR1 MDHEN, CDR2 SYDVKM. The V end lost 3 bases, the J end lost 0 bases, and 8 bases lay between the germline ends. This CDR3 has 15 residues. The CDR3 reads CASSFSDATNEKLFF. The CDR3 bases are TGTGCCAGCAGTTTTTCGGATGCAACTAATGAAAAACTGTTTTTT.

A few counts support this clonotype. The CDR3: CSCSRWSNQPQHF. The CDR3 nucleotides are TGCAGCTGCTCAAGGTGGAGCAATCAGCCCCAGCATTTT. The V gene is TRBV20-1, the J gene TRBJ1-5, with D hard to call. Looked up from germline, CDR1 is DFQATT and CDR2 is SNEGSKA (reference sequence). The CDR3 extends over 13 amino acids.

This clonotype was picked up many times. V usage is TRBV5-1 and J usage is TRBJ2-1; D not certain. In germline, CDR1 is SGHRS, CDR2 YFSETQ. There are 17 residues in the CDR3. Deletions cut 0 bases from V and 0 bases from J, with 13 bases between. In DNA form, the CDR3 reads TGCGCCAGCAGCTTGGGCCGCAGTGTCGTCTCCTACAATGAGCAGTTCTTC. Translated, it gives CASSLGRSVVSYNEQFF. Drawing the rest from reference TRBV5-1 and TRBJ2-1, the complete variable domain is KAGVTQTPRYLIKTRGQQVTLSCSPISGHRSVSWYQQTPGQGLQFLFEYFSETQRNKGNFPGRFSGRQFSNSRSEMNVSTLELGDSALYLCASSLGRSVVSYNEQFFGPGTRLTVL.

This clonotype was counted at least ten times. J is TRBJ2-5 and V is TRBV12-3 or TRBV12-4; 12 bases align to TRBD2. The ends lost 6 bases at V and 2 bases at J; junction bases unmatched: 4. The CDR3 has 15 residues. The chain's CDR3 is CASSETSGRQETQYF. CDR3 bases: TGTGCCAGCAGCGAAACTAGCGGGAGGCAAGAGACCCAGTACTTC.

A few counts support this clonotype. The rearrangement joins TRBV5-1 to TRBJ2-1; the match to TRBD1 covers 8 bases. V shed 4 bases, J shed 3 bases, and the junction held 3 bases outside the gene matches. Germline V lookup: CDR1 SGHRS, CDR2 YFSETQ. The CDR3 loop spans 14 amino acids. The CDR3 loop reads CASSGQGIYNEQFF. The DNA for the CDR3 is TGCGCCAGCAGCGGACAGGGTATCTACAATGAGCAGTTCTTC.

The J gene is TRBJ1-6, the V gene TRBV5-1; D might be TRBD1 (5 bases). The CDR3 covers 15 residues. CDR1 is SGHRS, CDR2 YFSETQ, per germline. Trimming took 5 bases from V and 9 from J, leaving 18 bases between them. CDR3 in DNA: TGCGCCAGCAGAGCGGGGACCTCGGGCGGTTCACCCCTCCACTTT. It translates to CASRAGTSGGSPLHF.

Written as DNA, the CDR3 is TGTGCCAGCAGGACCTCAGCGAACGGGCATCCCCAGCATTTT. It specifies CASRTSANGHPQHF. The chain joins TRBV28 to TRBJ1-5; D call uncertain. Germline CDR1 MDHEN, CDR2 SYDVKM. The CDR3 is made up of 14 amino acids. Trimming left V 6 bases short and J 10 bases short, with 19 bases between.

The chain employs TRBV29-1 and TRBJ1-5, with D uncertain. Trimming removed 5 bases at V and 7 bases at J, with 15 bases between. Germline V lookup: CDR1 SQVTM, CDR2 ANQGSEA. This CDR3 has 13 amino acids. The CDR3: CSVMEGSGQPQHF. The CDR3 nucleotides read TGCAGCGTTATGGAGGGTTCGGGACAGCCCCAGCATTTT.

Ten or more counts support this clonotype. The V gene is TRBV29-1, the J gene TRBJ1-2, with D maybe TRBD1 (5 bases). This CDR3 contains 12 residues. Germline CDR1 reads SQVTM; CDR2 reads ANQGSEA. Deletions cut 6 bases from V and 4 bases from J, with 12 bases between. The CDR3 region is CSVTQGGYGYTF. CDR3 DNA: TGCAGCGTGACCCAGGGAGGCTATGGCTACACCTTC.

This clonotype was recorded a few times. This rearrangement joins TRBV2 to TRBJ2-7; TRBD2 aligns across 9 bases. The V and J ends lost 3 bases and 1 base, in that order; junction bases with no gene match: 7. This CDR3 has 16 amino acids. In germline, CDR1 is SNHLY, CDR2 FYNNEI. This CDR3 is CASSDVGLANSYEQYF. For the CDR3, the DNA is TGTGCCAGCAGTGACGTGGGACTAGCCAATTCCTACGAGCAGTACTTC.

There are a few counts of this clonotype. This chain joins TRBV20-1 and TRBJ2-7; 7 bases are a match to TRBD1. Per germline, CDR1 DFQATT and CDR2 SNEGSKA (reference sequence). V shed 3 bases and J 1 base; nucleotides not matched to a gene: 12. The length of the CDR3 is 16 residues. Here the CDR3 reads CSARGMAGTVSYEQYF. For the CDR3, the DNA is TGCAGTGCTAGGGGTATGGCAGGGACAGTTTCCTACGAGCAGTACTTC.

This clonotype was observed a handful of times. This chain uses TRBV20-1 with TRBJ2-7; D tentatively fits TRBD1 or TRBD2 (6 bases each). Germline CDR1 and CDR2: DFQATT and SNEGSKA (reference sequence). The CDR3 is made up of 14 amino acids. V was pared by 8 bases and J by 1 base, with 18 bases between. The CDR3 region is CSTKRGAGSYEQYF. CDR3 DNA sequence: TGCAGTACCAAGAGGGGGGCTGGGTCCTACGAGCAGTACTTC.

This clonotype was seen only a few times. CDR3 sequence (DNA): TGTGCCAGCAGTTACCGGCCGATGGGGGGCTACGAGCAGTACTTC. Its protein product is CASSYRPMGGYEQYF. This chain uses TRBV6-2 or TRBV6-3 with TRBJ2-7; D might be TRBD2 (6 bases). The CDR3 totals 15 residues. Germline CDR1 MNHEY, CDR2 SVGEGT. Trimming removed 2 bases from V and 3 bases from J, with 14 bases in between.